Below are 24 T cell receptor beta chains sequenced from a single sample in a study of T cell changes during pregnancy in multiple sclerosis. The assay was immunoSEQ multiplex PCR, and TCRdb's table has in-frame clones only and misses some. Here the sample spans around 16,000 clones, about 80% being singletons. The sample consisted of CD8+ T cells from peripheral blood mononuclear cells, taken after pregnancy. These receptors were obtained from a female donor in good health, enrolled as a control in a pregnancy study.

In DNA, the CDR3 is TGTGCCAGCAGCAATCATCTCAGGGGGTACGACACTGAAGCTTTCTTT. This translates into CASSNHLRGYDTEAFF. This chain uses TRBV5-8 with TRBJ1-1; 7 bases are shared with TRBD1. Germline CDR1 reads SGHTS; CDR2 reads YDEGEE. V lost 4 bases and J lost 3; bases outside the gene matches: 12. The CDR3 is made up of 16 amino acids.

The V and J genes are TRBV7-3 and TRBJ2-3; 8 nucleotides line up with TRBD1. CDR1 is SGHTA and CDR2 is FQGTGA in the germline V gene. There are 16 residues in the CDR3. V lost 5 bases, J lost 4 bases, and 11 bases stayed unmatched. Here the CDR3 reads CASSPPGGLSADTQYF. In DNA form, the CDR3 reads TGTGCCAGCAGCCCTCCAGGGGGCCTTTCAGCAGATACGCAGTATTTT.

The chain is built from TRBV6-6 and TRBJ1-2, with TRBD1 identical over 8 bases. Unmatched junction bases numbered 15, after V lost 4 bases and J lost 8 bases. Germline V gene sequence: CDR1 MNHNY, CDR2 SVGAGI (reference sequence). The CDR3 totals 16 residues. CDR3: CASSSDPPGQVEGYTF. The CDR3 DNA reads TGTGCCAGCAGTTCTGACCCCCCGGGACAGGTGGAAGGCTACACCTTC.

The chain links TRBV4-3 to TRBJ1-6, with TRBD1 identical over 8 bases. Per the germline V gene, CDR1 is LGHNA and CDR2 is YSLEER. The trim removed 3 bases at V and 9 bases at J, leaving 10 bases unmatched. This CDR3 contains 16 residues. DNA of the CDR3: TGCGCCAGCAGCCAGGGAACTGGACAGGGCGGTTCACCCCTCCACTTT. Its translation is CASSQGTGQGGSPLHF.

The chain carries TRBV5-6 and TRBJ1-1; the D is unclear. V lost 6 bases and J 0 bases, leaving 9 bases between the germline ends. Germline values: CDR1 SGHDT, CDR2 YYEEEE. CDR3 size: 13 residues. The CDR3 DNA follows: TGTGCCAGCACCCAGCGGATGAACACTGAAGCTTTCTTT. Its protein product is CASTQRMNTEAFF.

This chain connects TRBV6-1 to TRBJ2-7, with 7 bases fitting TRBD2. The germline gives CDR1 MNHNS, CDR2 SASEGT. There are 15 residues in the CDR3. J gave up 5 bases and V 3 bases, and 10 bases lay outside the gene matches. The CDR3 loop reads CASSERAGDPHEQYF. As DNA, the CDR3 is TGTGCCAGCAGTGAGCGGGCGGGAGATCCCCACGAGCAGTACTTC.

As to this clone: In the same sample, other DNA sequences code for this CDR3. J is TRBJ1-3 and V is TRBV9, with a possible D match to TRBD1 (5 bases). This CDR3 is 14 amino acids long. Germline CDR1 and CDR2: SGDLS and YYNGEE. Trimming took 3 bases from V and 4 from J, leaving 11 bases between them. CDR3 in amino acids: CASSGGGSGNTIYF. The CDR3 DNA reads TGTGCCAGCAGCGGGGGGGGGAGCGGAAACACCATATATTTT.

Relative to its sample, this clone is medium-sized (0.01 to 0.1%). The CDR3 sequence: CASSESELNTEAFF. In DNA, the CDR3 is TGTGCCAGCAGTGAGTCGGAGTTGAACACTGAAGCTTTCTTT. This sequence joins TRBV6-1 and TRBJ1-1; D not certain. This CDR3 comprises 14 residues. Trimming took off 3 bases at V and 0 bases at J, with 8 bases between the two ends. Germline V gene lookup returns CDR1 MNHNS and CDR2 SASEGT.

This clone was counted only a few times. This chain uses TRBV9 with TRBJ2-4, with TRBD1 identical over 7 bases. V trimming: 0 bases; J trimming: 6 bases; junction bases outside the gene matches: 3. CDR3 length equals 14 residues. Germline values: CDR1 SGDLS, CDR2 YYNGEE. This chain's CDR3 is CASSVGGGRNIQYF. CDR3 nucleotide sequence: TGTGCCAGCAGCGTAGGAGGGGGCAGAAACATTCAGTACTTC.

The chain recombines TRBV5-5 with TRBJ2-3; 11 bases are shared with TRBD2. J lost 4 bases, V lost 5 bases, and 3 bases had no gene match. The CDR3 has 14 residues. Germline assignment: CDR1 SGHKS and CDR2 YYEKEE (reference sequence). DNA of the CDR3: TGTGCCAGCAGTTTAGCGGGGGGGTCAGATACGCAGTATTTT. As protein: CASSLAGGSDTQYF.

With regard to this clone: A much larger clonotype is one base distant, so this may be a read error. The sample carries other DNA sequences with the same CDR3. The CDR3 DNA reads as TGTGCCAGCAGTGAACTAGCGGGGGGGCCAGAGACCCAGTACTTC. Its protein product is CASSELAGGPETQYF. The V and J genes are TRBV6-1 and TRBJ2-5, with TRBD2 matching 12 bases. The CDR3 spans 15 residues. Trimming at V came to 2 bases and at J to 4 bases, leaving 2 bases not matched to a gene. Germline CDR1 reads MNHNS; CDR2 reads SASEGT.

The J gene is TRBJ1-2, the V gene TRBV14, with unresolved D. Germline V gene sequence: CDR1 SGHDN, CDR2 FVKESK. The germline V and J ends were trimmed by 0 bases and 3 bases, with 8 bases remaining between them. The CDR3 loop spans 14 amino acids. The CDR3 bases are TGTGCCAGCAGCCAAGAAGGCAGGTACTATGGCTACACCTTC. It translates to CASSQEGRYYGYTF.

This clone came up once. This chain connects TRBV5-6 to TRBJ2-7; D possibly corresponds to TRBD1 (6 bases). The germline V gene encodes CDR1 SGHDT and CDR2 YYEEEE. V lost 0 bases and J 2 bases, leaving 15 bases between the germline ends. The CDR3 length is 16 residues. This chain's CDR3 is CASSLEYRASAYEQYF. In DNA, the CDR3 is TGTGCCAGCAGCTTGGAGTACAGGGCAAGCGCCTACGAGCAGTACTTC.

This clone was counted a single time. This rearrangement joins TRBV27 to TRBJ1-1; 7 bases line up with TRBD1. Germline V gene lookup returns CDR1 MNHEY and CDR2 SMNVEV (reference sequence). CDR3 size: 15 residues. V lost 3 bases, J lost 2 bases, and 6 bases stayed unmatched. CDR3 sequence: CASSFTTGINTEAFF. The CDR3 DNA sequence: TGTGCCAGCAGTTTTACGACAGGGATTAACACTGAAGCTTTCTTT.

The CDR3 spells CASSEAPGRNQPQHF. The CDR3 coding sequence is TGTGCCAGCAGTGAAGCGCCGGGTCGAAATCAGCCCCAGCATTTT. This chain uses TRBV6-1 with TRBJ1-5; D ambiguous. V lost 0 bases to trimming and J lost 4 bases, with 10 bases between them. The CDR3 loop spans 15 amino acids. Germline CDR1 is MNHNS and CDR2 is SASEGT.

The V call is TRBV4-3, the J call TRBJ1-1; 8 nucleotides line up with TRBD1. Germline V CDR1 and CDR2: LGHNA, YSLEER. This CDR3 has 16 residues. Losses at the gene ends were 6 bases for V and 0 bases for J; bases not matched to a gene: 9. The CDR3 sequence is CASRGRGQGVNTEAFF. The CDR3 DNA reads TGCGCCAGCAGGGGGCGAGGACAGGGTGTGAACACTGAAGCTTTCTTT.

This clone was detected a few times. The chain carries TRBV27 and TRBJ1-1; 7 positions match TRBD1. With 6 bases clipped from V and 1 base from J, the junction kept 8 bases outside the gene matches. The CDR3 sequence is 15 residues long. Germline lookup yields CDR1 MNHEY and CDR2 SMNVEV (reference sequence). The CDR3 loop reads CASRTQGRGNTEAFF. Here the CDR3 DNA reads TGTGCCAGCAGGACACAGGGGAGAGGGAACACTGAAGCTTTCTTT.

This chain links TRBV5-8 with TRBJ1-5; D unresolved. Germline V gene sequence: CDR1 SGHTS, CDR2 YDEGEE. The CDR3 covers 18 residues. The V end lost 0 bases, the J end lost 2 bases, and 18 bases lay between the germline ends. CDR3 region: CASSLDYRAGYGNQPQHF. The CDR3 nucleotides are TGTGCCAGCAGCTTGGACTATCGTGCGGGTTACGGCAATCAGCCCCAGCATTTT. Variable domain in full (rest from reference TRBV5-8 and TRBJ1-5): EAGVTQSPTHLIKTRGQQATLRCSPISGHTSVYWYQQALGLGLQFLLWYDEGEERNRGNFPPRFSGRQFPNYSSELNVNALELEDSALYLCASSLDYRAGYGNQPQHFGDGTRLSIL.

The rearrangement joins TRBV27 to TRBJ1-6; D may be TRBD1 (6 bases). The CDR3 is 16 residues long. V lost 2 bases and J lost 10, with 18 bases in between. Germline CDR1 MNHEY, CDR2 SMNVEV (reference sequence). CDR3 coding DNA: TGTGCCAGCAGTTTACAGGGGAGCGGTTTAGGCTCACCCCTCCACTTT. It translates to CASSLQGSGLGSPLHF.

The CDR3 sequence: CASSGTGYNQPQHF. CDR3 nucleotides: TGTGCCAGCAGTGGGACAGGCTACAATCAGCCCCAGCATTTT. The chain links TRBV25-1 to TRBJ1-5; TRBD1 agrees at 7 bases. The CDR3 is 14 residues long. Unmatched junction bases numbered 3, after V lost 4 bases and J lost 3 bases. Germline V lookup: CDR1 MGHDK, CDR2 SYGVNS.

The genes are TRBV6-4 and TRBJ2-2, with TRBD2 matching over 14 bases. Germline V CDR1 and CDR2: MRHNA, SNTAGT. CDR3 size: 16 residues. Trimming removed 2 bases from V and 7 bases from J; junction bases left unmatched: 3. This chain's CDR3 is CASSDGTSGSGGELFF. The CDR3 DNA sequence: TGTGCCAGCAGTGACGGGACTAGCGGGAGCGGCGGGGAGCTGTTTTTT.

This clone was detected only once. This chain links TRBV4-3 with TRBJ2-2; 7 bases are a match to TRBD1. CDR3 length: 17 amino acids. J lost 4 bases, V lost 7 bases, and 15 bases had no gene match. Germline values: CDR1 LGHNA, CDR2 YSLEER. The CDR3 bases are TGCGCCAGCACACAGACATGGGGACAGTTGGGCACCGGGGAGCTGTTTTTT. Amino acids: CASTQTWGQLGTGELFF.

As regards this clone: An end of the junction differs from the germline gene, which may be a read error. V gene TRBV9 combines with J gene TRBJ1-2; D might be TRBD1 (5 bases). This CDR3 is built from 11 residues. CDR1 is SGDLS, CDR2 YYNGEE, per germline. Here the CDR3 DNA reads TGTGCCAGCAGCGGCGGGGGTGGCCACACCTTC. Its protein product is CASSGGGGHTF.

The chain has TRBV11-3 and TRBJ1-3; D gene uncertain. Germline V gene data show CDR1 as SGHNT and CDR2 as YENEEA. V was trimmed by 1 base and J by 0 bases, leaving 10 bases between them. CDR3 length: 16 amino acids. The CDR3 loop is CASSLGKRSSGNTIYF. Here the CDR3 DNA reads TGTGCCAGCAGCTTAGGTAAACGGAGCTCTGGAAACACCATATATTTT.